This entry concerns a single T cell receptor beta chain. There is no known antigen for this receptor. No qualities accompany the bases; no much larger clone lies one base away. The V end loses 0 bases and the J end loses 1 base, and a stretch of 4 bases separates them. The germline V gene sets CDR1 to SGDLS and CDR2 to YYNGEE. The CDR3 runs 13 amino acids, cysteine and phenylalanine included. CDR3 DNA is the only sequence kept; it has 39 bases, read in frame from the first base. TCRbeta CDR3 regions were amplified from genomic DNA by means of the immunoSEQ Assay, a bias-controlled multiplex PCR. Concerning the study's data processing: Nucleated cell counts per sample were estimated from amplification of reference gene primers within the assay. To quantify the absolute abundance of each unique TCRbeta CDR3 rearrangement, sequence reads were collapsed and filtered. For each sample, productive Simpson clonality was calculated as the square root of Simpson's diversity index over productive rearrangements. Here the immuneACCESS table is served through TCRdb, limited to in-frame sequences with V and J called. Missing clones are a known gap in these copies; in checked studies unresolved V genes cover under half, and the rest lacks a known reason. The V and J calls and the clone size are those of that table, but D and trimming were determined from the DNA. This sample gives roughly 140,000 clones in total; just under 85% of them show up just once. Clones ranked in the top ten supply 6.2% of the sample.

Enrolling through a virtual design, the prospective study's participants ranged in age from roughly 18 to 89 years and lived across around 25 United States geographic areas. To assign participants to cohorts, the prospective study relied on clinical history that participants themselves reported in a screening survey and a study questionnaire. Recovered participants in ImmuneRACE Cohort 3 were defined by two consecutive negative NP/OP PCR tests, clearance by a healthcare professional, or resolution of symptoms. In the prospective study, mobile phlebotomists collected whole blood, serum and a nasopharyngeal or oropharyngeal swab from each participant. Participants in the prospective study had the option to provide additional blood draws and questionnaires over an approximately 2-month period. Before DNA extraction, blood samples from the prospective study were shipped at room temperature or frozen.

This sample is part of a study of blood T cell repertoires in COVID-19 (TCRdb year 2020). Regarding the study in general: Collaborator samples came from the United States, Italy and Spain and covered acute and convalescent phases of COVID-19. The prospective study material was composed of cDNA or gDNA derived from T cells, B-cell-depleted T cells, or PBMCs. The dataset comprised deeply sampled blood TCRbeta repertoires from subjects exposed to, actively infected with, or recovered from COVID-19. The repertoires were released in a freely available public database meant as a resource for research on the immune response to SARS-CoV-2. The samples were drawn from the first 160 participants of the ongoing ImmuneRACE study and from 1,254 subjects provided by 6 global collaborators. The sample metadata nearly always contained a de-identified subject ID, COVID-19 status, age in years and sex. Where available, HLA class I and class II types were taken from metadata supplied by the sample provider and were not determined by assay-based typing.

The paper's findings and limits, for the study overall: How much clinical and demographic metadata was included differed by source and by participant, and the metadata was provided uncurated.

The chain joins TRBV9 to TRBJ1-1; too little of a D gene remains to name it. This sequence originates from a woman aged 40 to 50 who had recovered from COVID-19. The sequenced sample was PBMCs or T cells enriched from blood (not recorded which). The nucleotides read TGTGCCAGCAGCGTAGGAGAGAACACTGAAGCTTTCTTT. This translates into CASSVGENTEAFF.